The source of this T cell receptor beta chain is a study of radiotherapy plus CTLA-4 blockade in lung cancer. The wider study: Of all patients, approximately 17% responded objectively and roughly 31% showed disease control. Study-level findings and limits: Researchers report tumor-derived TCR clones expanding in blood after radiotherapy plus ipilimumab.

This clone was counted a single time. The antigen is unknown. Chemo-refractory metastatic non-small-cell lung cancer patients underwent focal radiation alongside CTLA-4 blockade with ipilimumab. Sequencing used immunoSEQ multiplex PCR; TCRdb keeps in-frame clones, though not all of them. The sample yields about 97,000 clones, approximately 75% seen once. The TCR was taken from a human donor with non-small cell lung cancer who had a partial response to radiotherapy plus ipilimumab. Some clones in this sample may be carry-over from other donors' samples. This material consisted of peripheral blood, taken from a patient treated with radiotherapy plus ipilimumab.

CDR3 region: CASSEQGVTDEQYF. CDR3 DNA sequence: TGTGCCAGCAGTGAACAGGGGGTCACCGACGAGCAGTACTTC. The V and J genes are TRBV2 and TRBJ2-7; 7 positions match TRBD1. CDR3 length: 14 residues. Trimming cost V 2 bases and J 5 bases; bases outside gene matches: 6. Germline V gives CDR1 SNHLY, CDR2 FYNNEI.